This is a list of T cell receptor beta chains from one sample in a study of cytomegalovirus exposure and HLA in healthy donors. Using immunoSEQ multiplex PCR, the repertoire was profiled, and TCRdb retains in-frame clones only, with some absent. The sample lists about 130,000 clones; around four fifths were seen once. The sequenced material came from PBMCs. These receptors were obtained from a woman in her fifties or sixties in good health and CMV-seropositive. CDR3s include the opening cysteine and the closing phenylalanine or tryptophan. The order of the fields is CDR3 protein, CDR3 DNA, V gene, clone size, D gene, J gene. The D gene is left open where the match is weak. Some rows mark clone size as missing; the rest say once, few, many or name a class of expanded clone.

CDR3 protein: CASSQWTVTDATNEKLFF; CDR3 DNA: TGCGCCAGCAGCCAATGGACAGTTACTGATGCAACTAATGAAAAACTGTTTTTT; V gene: TRBV5-1; clone size: NA; D gene: NA; J gene: TRBJ1-4
CDR3 protein: CASSLTITYNEQFF; CDR3 DNA: TGTGCCAGCAGCTTAACAATTACCTACAATGAGCAGTTCTTC; V gene: TRBV7-6; clone size: NA; D gene: NA; J gene: TRBJ2-1
CDR3 protein: CASSLGQVFGELFF; CDR3 DNA: TGTGCCAGCAGCCTGGGACAGGTGTTCGGGGAGCTGTTTTTT; V gene: TRBV7-2; clone size: few; D gene: TRBD1; J gene: TRBJ2-2
CDR3 protein: CASSLSPRGYNEQFF; CDR3 DNA: TGTGCCAGCAGCTTAAGCCCCAGGGGATACAATGAGCAGTTCTTC; V gene: TRBV7-3; clone size: NA; D gene: NA; J gene: TRBJ2-1
CDR3 protein: CAVRGLNQPQHF; CDR3 DNA: TGTGCCGTCAGGGGGCTGAATCAGCCCCAGCATTTT; V gene: TRBV28; clone size: NA; D gene: TRBD1; J gene: TRBJ1-5
CDR3 protein: CASLREGEGHTDTQYF; CDR3 DNA: TGCGCCAGCCTACGGGAGGGGGAGGGCCACACAGATACGCAGTATTTT; V gene: TRBV10-2; clone size: few; D gene: TRBD2; J gene: TRBJ2-3
CDR3 protein: CATIDLGSYEQYF; CDR3 DNA: TGTGCCACCATTGACTTAGGTTCCTACGAGCAGTACTTC; V gene: TRBV28; clone size: NA; D gene: NA; J gene: TRBJ2-7
CDR3 protein: CASSLTGKVNQPQHF; CDR3 DNA: TGTGCCAGCAGCTTGACAGGGAAGGTAAATCAGCCCCAGCATTTT; V gene: TRBV5-8; clone size: NA; D gene: NA; J gene: TRBJ1-5
CDR3 protein: CASSTLWGVVNNEQFF; CDR3 DNA: TGTGCCAGTAGTACGCTATGGGGAGTAGTGAACAATGAGCAGTTCTTC; V gene: TRBV19; clone size: NA; D gene: NA; J gene: TRBJ2-1
CDR3 protein: CASSLGRLAVRYEQYF; CDR3 DNA: TGTGCCAGCAGCTTAGGTCGGCTAGCGGTTCGATACGAGCAGTACTTC; V gene: TRBV11-2; clone size: NA; D gene: TRBD2; J gene: TRBJ2-7
CDR3 protein: CASSRGLAGETDTQYF; CDR3 DNA: TGCGCCAGCAGCCGGGGACTAGCGGGAGAAACAGATACGCAGTATTTT; V gene: TRBV5-1; clone size: NA; D gene: TRBD2; J gene: TRBJ2-3
CDR3 protein: CASSFQGTEAFF; CDR3 DNA: TGTGCCAGCAGTTTTCAGGGAACTGAAGCTTTCTTT; V gene: TRBV6-1; clone size: NA; D gene: NA; J gene: TRBJ1-1
CDR3 protein: CSVVTSGLGSGGELFF; CDR3 DNA: TGCAGCGTTGTAACTAGCGGCCTAGGGAGTGGCGGGGAGCTGTTTTTT; V gene: TRBV29-1; clone size: NA; D gene: TRBD2; J gene: TRBJ2-2